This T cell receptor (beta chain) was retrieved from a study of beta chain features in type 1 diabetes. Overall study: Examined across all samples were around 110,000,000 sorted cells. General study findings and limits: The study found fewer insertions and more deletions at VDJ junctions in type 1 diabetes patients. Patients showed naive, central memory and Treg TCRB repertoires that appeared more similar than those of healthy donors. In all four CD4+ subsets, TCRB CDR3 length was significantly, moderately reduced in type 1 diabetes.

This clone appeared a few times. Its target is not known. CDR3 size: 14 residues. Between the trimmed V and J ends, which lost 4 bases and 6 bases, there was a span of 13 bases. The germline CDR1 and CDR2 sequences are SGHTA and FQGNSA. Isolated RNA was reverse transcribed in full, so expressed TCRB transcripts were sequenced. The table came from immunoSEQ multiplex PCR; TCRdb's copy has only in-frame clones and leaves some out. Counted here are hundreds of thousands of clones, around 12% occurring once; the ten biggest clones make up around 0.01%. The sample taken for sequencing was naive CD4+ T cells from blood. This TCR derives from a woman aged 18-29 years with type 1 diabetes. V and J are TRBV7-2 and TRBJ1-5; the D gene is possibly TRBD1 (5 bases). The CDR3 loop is CASSSHGGFQPQHF. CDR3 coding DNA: TGTGCCAGCAGCTCGCACGGGGGTTTTCAGCCCCAGCATTTT.